The 2 T cell receptor beta chains in this list originate from one sample, sequenced in a study of T cells in Graves' hyperthyroidism and ophthalmopathy. The TCR beta CDR3 regions underwent amplification using RNA transcripts as the source. A first-round RT-PCR of the TCR CDR3 used the HTBI primer set. Using its own MiXCR run on the multiplex PCR reads, TCRdb lists one record per CDR3 protein. Of around 520,000 distinct CDR3 sequences in the sample, around a quarter were seen once. The sequencing input was blood. The receptors were gathered from a woman aged 25 to 39 with Graves' ophthalmopathy.

At least ten counts were recorded for this clonotype. The chain links TRBV25-1 to TRBJ2-7; TRBD2 is a possible D gene (5 bases). This CDR3 contains 15 residues. The V end was cut by 1 base, the J end by 5 bases, with 15 bases between. Germline lookup yields CDR1 MGHDK and CDR2 SYGVNS. The CDR3 protein is CASSELSGLAHEQYF. CDR3 DNA sequence: TGTGCCAGCAGTGAATTATCCGGACTCGCGCACGAGCAGTACTTC.

This clonotype has at least ten counts. V is TRBV29-1 and J is TRBJ2-5; TRBD1 aligns across 7 bases. V was pared by 6 bases and J by 5 bases, with 15 bases of the junction left unmatched. CDR1 SQVTM and CDR2 ANQGSEA come from the germline V gene. The CDR3 loop spans 15 amino acids. The CDR3 loop reads CSVDSQGSGEETQYF. The CDR3 region has the DNA TGCAGCGTAGACTCACAGGGGTCTGGGGAGGAGACCCAGTACTTC.